A selection of T cell receptor beta chains follows, all from one sample in a study of human T cells and chemical hapten exposure. TCRdb redid the calling of the RACE reads with MiXCR, one entry per CDR3 protein. The table has approximately 90,000 distinct CDR3 sequences, about 10% seen once. The source material was whole blood, sampled in connection with sensitization to the hapten diphenylcyclopropenone (DPC). The receptors derive from a man aged 35-49 years with alopecia areata. Some clones in this sample may be carry-over from other donors' samples. CDR3s include the opening cysteine and the closing phenylalanine or tryptophan. Each record gives: CDR3 protein, CDR3 DNA, J gene, clone size, V gene, D gene. D genes are given only for firm matches. Clone sizes are given selectively: once, few, many, or a class where the clone is expanded.

CDR3aa: CASSSVTGVQNEQFF
CDR3nt: TGCGCCAGCAGTAGTGTAACGGGAGTTCAGAATGAGCAGTTCTTC
j_gene: TRBJ2-1
abundance: many
v_gene: TRBV4-1
d_gene: .

CDR3aa: CASSGDRGPSSPLHF
CDR3nt: TGTGCCAGTAGCGGGGACAGGGGGCCCAGTTCACCCCTCCACTTT
j_gene: TRBJ1-6
abundance: .
v_gene: TRBV19
d_gene: TRBD1

CDR3aa: CSAAGGHRGRLSTDTQYF
CDR3nt: TGCAGTGCCGCGGGGGGGCACAGGGGGCGACTGAGCACAGATACGCAGTATTTT
j_gene: TRBJ2-3
abundance: few
v_gene: TRBV20-1
d_gene: .

CDR3aa: CASSPGREYGYTF
CDR3nt: TGTGCCAGCTCACCCGGCAGAGAGTATGGCTACACCTTC
j_gene: TRBJ1-2
abundance: few
v_gene: TRBV18
d_gene: .

CDR3aa: CSASLQGTETQYF
CDR3nt: TGCAGTGCTAGCCTCCAGGGAACGGAGACCCAGTACTTC
j_gene: TRBJ2-5
abundance: .
v_gene: TRBV20-1
d_gene: .

CDR3aa: CSVEGPSGRTVTDTQYF
CDR3nt: TGCAGCGTTGAAGGCCCTAGCGGGAGGACCGTCACAGATACGCAGTATTTT
j_gene: TRBJ2-3
abundance: few
v_gene: TRBV29-1
d_gene: TRBD2

CDR3aa: CASSTGQYTDTQYF
CDR3nt: TGTGCCAGCAGCACGGGACAGTACACAGATACGCAGTATTTT
j_gene: TRBJ2-3
abundance: .
v_gene: TRBV7-9
d_gene: TRBD1

CDR3aa: CSAPTWGYTDTQYF
CDR3nt: TGCAGTGCTCCGACGTGGGGGTACACAGATACGCAGTATTTT
j_gene: TRBJ2-3
abundance: many
v_gene: TRBV20-1
d_gene: .

CDR3aa: CDSSFTSGTGYQPQHF
CDR3nt: TGTGACAGCAGCTTTACCTCTGGGACAGGGTATCAGCCCCAGCATTTT
j_gene: TRBJ1-5
abundance: .
v_gene: TRBV5-6
d_gene: TRBD1

CDR3aa: CASSFGQRNTEAFF
CDR3nt: TGTGCCAGCAGCTTTGGACAGCGGAACACTGAAGCTTTCTTT
j_gene: TRBJ1-1
abundance: .
v_gene: TRBV5-4
d_gene: .